Below are 8 T cell receptor beta chains sequenced from a single sample in a study of Graves' ophthalmopathy and Graves' hyperthyroidism (dated by TCRdb to the late 2010s). These reads were obtained on an Illumina HiSeq 2000. For repertoire sequencing, the TCR beta CDR3 regions were amplified from RNA transcripts. A first-round RT-PCR used HTBI primers with the Qiagen OneStep RT-PCR kit, followed by a second-round multiplex PCR, size selection and purification. Using fastp at Q25 and MiXCR, TCRdb reprocessed the public reads and kept productive beta chains. Records with the same CDR3 protein are collapsed into one entry carrying the most frequent genes and DNA. Within this sample are some 350,000 distinct CDR3 sequences, with about 17% of them counted one time only. 2.4% of the sample goes to the ten largest clones. The sample consisted of peripheral blood. These TCRs come from an adult woman with stable Graves' hyperthyroidism.

At least ten counts were recorded for this clonotype. V and J are TRBV4-1 and TRBJ2-5; TRBD1 matches at 10 bases. The ends lost 4 bases at V and 4 bases at J; junction bases unmatched: 9. This CDR3 is 16 amino acids long. Germline CDR1 MGHRA, CDR2 YSYEKL. The CDR3 DNA sequence: TGCGCCAGCAGCCCTGAGGCGGACAGGGGGTCAGAGACCCAGTACTTC. It specifies CASSPEADRGSETQYF.

There are a few counts of this clonotype. The CDR3 loop reads CASSLVAPARGIQYF. CDR3 coding DNA: TGTGCCAGCAGCTTAGTAGCCCCGGCACGGGGGATTCAGTACTTC. The J gene is TRBJ2-4, the V gene TRBV7-2; D is possibly TRBD2 (6 bases). The ends were cut back, 1 base at V and 10 bases at J, with 17 bases in the middle. The germline V gene has CDR1 SGHTA and CDR2 FQGNSA. This CDR3 contains 15 residues.

This clonotype was seen repeatedly, ten times or more. CDR3 DNA: TGTGCCAGCAGCGTAGAAGGGACCACAGATACGCAGTATTTT. Its translation is CASSVEGTTDTQYF. The chain carries TRBV9 and TRBJ2-3; D is tentatively TRBD1 or TRBD2 (5 bases each). The CDR3 length is 14 residues. Germline-derived CDR1 and CDR2 are SGDLS and YYNGEE. Trimming left V 0 bases short and J 2 bases short, with 7 bases between.

This clonotype showed up many times. V usage is TRBV28 and J usage is TRBJ2-5; no reliable D call. V was cut by 1 base and J by 2 bases, with 14 bases left in between. The CDR3 loop spans 16 amino acids. CDR1 is MDHEN, CDR2 SYDVKM, per germline. The CDR3 sequence: CASSLLTLLGQETQYF. The CDR3, as DNA: TGTGCCAGCAGTTTATTGACCCTTTTGGGGCAAGAGACCCAGTACTTC. Filled out from reference TRBV28 and TRBJ2-5, the complete variable domain reads DVKVTQSSRYLVKRTGEKVFLECVQDMDHENMFWYRQDPGLGLRLIYFSYDVKMKEKGDIPEGYSVSREKKERFSLILESASTNQTSMYLCASSLLTLLGQETQYFGPGTRLLVL.

The rearrangement joins TRBV28 to TRBJ2-5; 8 nucleotides line up with TRBD2. The junction had 10 bases not matched to a gene; V was cut back by 5 bases and J by 5 bases. The V gene's germline CDR1 is MDHEN and CDR2 SYDVKM. The CDR3 consists of 15 residues. The CDR3 protein is CASSPPGGGSETQYF. CDR3 sequence (DNA): TGTGCCAGCAGTCCCCCGGGGGGGGGATCGGAGACCCAGTACTTC.

This clonotype was detected ten times or more. This chain uses TRBV6-5 with TRBJ2-2; weak D call: TRBD2 (5 bases). This CDR3 contains 13 residues. The ends were cut back, 0 bases at V and 9 bases at J, with 8 bases in the middle. CDR1 and CDR2 from the germline V gene are MNHEY and SVGAGI. As DNA, the CDR3 is TGTGCCAGCAGTTACTCCGAGGGCCGGGAGCTGTTTTTT. Translation gives CASSYSEGRELFF.

This clonotype was seen repeatedly, ten times or more. This chain connects TRBV12-3 or TRBV12-4 to TRBJ2-5; D perhaps matches TRBD2 (6 bases). The CDR3 runs 13 residues. The germline V and J ends were trimmed by 4 bases and 3 bases, with 9 bases remaining between them. DNA of the CDR3: TGTGCCAGCAGTTATAGCGGAAAAGAGACCCAGTACTTC. This sequence encodes CASSYSGKETQYF.

Many counts were recorded for this clonotype. This chain links TRBV24-1 with TRBJ2-7, with D maybe TRBD2 (5 bases). The CDR3 length is 15 residues. In germline, CDR1 is KGHDR, CDR2 SFDVKD. V was cut by 7 bases and J by 3 bases, with 18 bases left in between. The CDR3 region is CATSPRGSRSYEQYF. The CDR3 nucleotides are TGTGCCACCAGCCCCCGCGGGTCCCGCAGCTACGAGCAGTACTTC.